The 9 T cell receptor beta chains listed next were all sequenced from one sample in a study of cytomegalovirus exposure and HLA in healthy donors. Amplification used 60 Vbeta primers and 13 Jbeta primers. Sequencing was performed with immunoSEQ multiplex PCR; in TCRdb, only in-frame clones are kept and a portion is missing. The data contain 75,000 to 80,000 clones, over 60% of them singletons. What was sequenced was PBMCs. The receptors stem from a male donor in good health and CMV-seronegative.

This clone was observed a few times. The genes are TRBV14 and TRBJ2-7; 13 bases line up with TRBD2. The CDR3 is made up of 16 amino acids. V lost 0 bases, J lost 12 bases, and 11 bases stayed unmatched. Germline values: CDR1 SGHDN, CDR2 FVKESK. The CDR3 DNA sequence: TGTGCCAGCAGCCAAGAAGCACGTTGGACTAGCGGGGGCGTGTACTTC. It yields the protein CASSQEARWTSGGVYF.

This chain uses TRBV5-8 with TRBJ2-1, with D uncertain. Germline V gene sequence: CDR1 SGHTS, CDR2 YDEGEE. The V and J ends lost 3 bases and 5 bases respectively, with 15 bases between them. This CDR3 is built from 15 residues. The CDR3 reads CASSSYRMDNNEQFF. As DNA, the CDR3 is TGTGCCAGCAGCTCCTACAGAATGGATAACAATGAGCAGTTCTTC.

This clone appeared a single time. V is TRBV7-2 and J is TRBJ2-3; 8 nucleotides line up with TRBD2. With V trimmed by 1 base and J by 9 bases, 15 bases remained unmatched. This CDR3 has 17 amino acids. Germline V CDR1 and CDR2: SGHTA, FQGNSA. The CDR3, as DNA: TGTGCCAGCAGCTTAGTGGATCCCGGGGGGGCCCAGGCGACGCAGTATTTT. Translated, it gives CASSLVDPGGAQATQYF.

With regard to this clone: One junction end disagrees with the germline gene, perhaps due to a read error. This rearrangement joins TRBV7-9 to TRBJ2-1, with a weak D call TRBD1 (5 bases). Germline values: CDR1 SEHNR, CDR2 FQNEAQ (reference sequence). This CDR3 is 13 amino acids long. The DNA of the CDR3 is TGTCCCAGGGCCCCATTAACCTACAATGAGCAGTTCTTC. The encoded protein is CPRAPLTYNEQFF.

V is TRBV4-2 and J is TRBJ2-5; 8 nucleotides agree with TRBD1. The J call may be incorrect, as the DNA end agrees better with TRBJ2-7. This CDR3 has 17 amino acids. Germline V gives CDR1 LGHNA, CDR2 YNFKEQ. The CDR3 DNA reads TGTGCCAGCAGCCTTCACGGACAGGGTTTAAATCCCTACGAGCAGTACTTC. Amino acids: CASSLHGQGLNPYEQYF.

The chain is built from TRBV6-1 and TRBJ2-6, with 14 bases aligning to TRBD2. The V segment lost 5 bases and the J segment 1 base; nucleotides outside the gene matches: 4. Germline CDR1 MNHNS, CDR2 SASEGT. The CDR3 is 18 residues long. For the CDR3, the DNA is TGTGCCAGCAGTCAAGGACTAGCGGGAGGATCTGGGGCCAACGTCCTGACTTTC. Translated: CASSQGLAGGSGANVLTF.

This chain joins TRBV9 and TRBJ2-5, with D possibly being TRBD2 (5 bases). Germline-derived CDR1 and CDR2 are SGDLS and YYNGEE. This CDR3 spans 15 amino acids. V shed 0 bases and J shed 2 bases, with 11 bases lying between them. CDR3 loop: CASSVGAVTQETQYF. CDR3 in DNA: TGTGCCAGCAGCGTAGGAGCGGTCACGCAAGAGACCCAGTACTTC.

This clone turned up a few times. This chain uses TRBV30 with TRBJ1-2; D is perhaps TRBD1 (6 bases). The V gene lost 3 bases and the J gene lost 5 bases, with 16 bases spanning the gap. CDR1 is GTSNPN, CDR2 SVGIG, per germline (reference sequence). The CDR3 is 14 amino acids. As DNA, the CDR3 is TGTGCCTGGAGACGAGACAGGAAGAAGTATGGCTACACCTTC. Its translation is CAWRRDRKKYGYTF.

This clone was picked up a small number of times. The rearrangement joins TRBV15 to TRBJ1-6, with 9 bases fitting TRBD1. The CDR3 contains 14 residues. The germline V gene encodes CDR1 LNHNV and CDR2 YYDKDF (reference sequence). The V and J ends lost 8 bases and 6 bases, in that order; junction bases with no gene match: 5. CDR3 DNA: TGTGCCACCCAACGGGACAGGGTTAATTCACCCCTCCACTTT. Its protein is CATQRDRVNSPLHF.